A selection of T cell receptor beta chains follows, all from one sample in a study of blood T cell repertoires in COVID-19. The assay was immunoSEQ multiplex PCR, and TCRdb's table has in-frame clones only and misses some. The sample lists 140,000 to 150,000 clones, around 81% occurring once. The sequenced sample consisted of peripheral blood. These TCRs come from a human donor in a cohort sampled during active COVID-19. The CDR3 runs from the conserved cysteine through the conserved F or W. A D gene is named only where the DNA matches it firmly. The size of a clone is reported for some rows only, either as once, few or many, or as a class for expanded clones.

j_gene: TRBJ2-7; d_gene: TRBD2; abundance: -; v_gene: TRBV28; CDR3nt: TGTGCCAGCAGTGCCTTGGGGAGGGAGAGCTCCTACGAGCAGTACTTC; CDR3aa: CASSALGRESSYEQYF
j_gene: TRBJ2-3; d_gene: TRBD2; abundance: -; v_gene: TRBV24-1; CDR3nt: TGTGCCACCAGTGATTTGAGTAGCGGGAGGGCAGATACGCAGTATTTT; CDR3aa: CATSDLSSGRADTQYF
j_gene: TRBJ2-3; d_gene: TRBD2; abundance: -; v_gene: TRBV4-3; CDR3nt: TGCGCCAGCAGCCGAGGACTAGCGGGAGGGGGCTTCGGCACAGATACGCAGTATTTT; CDR3aa: CASSRGLAGGGFGTDTQYF
j_gene: TRBJ2-5; d_gene: -; abundance: -; v_gene: TRBV2; CDR3nt: TGTGCCAGCATTAGAGGGGGAGAGACCCAGTACTTC; CDR3aa: CASIRGGETQYF
j_gene: TRBJ1-5; d_gene: -; abundance: -; v_gene: TRBV27; CDR3nt: TGTGCCAGCAGTCGTAGGAGCGGCTTGGATCAGCCCCAGCATTTT; CDR3aa: CASSRRSGLDQPQHF
j_gene: TRBJ2-7; d_gene: -; abundance: -; v_gene: TRBV7-2; CDR3nt: TGTGCCAGCAGCTTAAAAACGGGAGTGGGCCACGAGCAGTACTTC; CDR3aa: CASSLKTGVGHEQYF
j_gene: TRBJ2-7; d_gene: -; abundance: -; v_gene: TRBV28; CDR3nt: TGTGCCAGCACCACGGTGATTGAGCGGTACGAGCAGTACTTC; CDR3aa: CASTTVIERYEQYF
j_gene: TRBJ1-2; d_gene: -; abundance: -; v_gene: TRBV18; CDR3nt: TGTGCCAGCTCACCCGGGACAACCTATGGCTACACCTTC; CDR3aa: CASSPGTTYGYTF
j_gene: TRBJ1-1; d_gene: TRBD1; abundance: -; v_gene: TRBV7-7; CDR3nt: TGTGCCAGCAGCGAAGATGACAGGGGGCCTTTGTTTGAAGCTTTCTTT; CDR3aa: CASSEDDRGPLFEAFF
j_gene: TRBJ2-7; d_gene: TRBD2; abundance: once; v_gene: TRBV5-1; CDR3nt: TGCGCCAGCAGCTTGGCCCCTAGCGGGAGGGGTCTCGAGCAGTACTTC; CDR3aa: CASSLAPSGRGLEQYF
j_gene: TRBJ2-1; d_gene: TRBD2; abundance: -; v_gene: TRBV24-1; CDR3nt: TGTGCCACCAGTGATTCGGCTAGCGGGACCTACAATGAGCAGTTCTTC; CDR3aa: CATSDSASGTYNEQFF
j_gene: TRBJ2-1; d_gene: TRBD1; abundance: -; v_gene: TRBV9; CDR3nt: TGTGCCAGCAGCTTCACCGGGACAGGTCACAATGAGCAGTTCTTC; CDR3aa: CASSFTGTGHNEQFF
j_gene: TRBJ2-7; d_gene: -; abundance: once; v_gene: TRBV18; CDR3nt: TGTGCCAGCTCCCCTCGGGGGAACCTGGTTCCCTACGAGCAGTACTTC; CDR3aa: CASSPRGNLVPYEQYF
j_gene: TRBJ2-2; d_gene: -; abundance: -; v_gene: TRBV5-1; CDR3nt: TGCGCCAGCAGCTTGGCGGCGGGGTCGGACACCGGGGAGCTGTTTTTT; CDR3aa: CASSLAAGSDTGELFF
j_gene: TRBJ2-7; d_gene: -; abundance: -; v_gene: TRBV9; CDR3nt: TGTGCCAGCAGCGTATCGGGACTGAGCTCCTACGAGCAGTACTTC; CDR3aa: CASSVSGLSSYEQYF
j_gene: TRBJ2-3; d_gene: -; abundance: -; v_gene: TRBV5-6; CDR3nt: TGTGCCAGCAGACAAGCATACAGGGATACAGATACGCAGTATTTT; CDR3aa: CASRQAYRDTDTQYF
j_gene: TRBJ2-7; d_gene: TRBD2; abundance: -; v_gene: TRBV9; CDR3nt: TGTGCCAGCAGCGGAGGGGGACTAGCGGGAGGGCCTGGCTACGAGCAGTACTTC; CDR3aa: CASSGGGLAGGPGYEQYF
j_gene: TRBJ2-3; d_gene: TRBD2; abundance: -; v_gene: TRBV5-1; CDR3nt: TGCGCCAGCAGCCCGACTAGCGGGAGGGATACGCAGTATTTT; CDR3aa: CASSPTSGRDTQYF
j_gene: TRBJ2-7; d_gene: TRBD1; abundance: -; v_gene: TRBV9; CDR3nt: TGTGCCAGCAGCGAGGGGCGACGACAGGGGGGCGAGCAGTACTTC; CDR3aa: CASSEGRRQGGEQYF
j_gene: TRBJ1-3; d_gene: TRBD1; abundance: -; v_gene: TRBV7-3; CDR3nt: TGTGCCAGCAGCCCAGGGGGCTCTGGAAACACCATATATTTT; CDR3aa: CASSPGGSGNTIYF
j_gene: TRBJ1-2; d_gene: TRBD1; abundance: -; v_gene: TRBV7-2; CDR3nt: TGTGCCAGCAGCTTAGACGTGGCCGGGACAGCCGGGGGCTACACCTTC; CDR3aa: CASSLDVAGTAGGYTF
j_gene: TRBJ2-5; d_gene: TRBD2; abundance: -; v_gene: TRBV14; CDR3nt: TGTGCCAGCAGCCAAGATCGGCTAGCGGGAGGGCAGGGGGAGACCCAGTACTTC; CDR3aa: CASSQDRLAGGQGETQYF
j_gene: TRBJ2-7; d_gene: -; abundance: -; v_gene: TRBV27; CDR3nt: TGTGCCAGCAGTTTATCGTTGACAGGAGACACCTCCTACGAGCAGTACTTC; CDR3aa: CASSLSLTGDTSYEQYF
j_gene: TRBJ2-5; d_gene: TRBD1; abundance: -; v_gene: TRBV3-1/TRBV3-2; CDR3nt: TGTGCCAGCAGCCAAGATTGGACAGGACAGCAAGAGACCCAGTACTTC; CDR3aa: CASSQDWTGQQETQYF
j_gene: TRBJ1-1; d_gene: -; abundance: -; v_gene: TRBV5-1; CDR3nt: TGCGCCAGCAGCTTGGTGAGTGCCAACACTGAAGCTTTCTTT; CDR3aa: CASSLVSANTEAFF
j_gene: TRBJ2-7; d_gene: TRBD2; abundance: -; v_gene: TRBV5-4; CDR3nt: TGTGCCAGCAGCTTACTGGCGGGAGGGCCCTACGAGCAGTACTTC; CDR3aa: CASSLLAGGPYEQYF
j_gene: TRBJ2-6; d_gene: -; abundance: once; v_gene: TRBV6-2/TRBV6-3; CDR3nt: TGTGCCAGCAGTTGGGACAACTCTGGGGCCAACGTCCTGACTTTC; CDR3aa: CASSWDNSGANVLTF
j_gene: TRBJ2-6; d_gene: -; abundance: -; v_gene: TRBV27; CDR3nt: TGTGCCAGCAGTTTGTTGGCATCGGGGGCCAACGTCCTGACTTTC; CDR3aa: CASSLLASGANVLTF
j_gene: TRBJ1-3; d_gene: -; abundance: -; v_gene: TRBV4-1; CDR3nt: TGCGCCAGCAGCCAAGGAGGGACTGGAAACACCATATATTTT; CDR3aa: CASSQGGTGNTIYF
j_gene: TRBJ2-5; d_gene: -; abundance: -; v_gene: TRBV5-6; CDR3nt: TGTGCCAGCAGCTTGCCCGGGACTGAAGAGACCCAGTACTTC; CDR3aa: CASSLPGTEETQYF
j_gene: TRBJ2-2; d_gene: -; abundance: once; v_gene: TRBV7-2; CDR3nt: TGTGCCAGCAGCGTCGAACTAGTGAACACCGGGGAGCTGTTTTTT; CDR3aa: CASSVELVNTGELFF
j_gene: TRBJ1-2; d_gene: -; abundance: -; v_gene: TRBV5-4; CDR3nt: TGTGCCAGCAGCTCGGATCAGGGGTTCTATGGCTACACCTTC; CDR3aa: CASSSDQGFYGYTF
j_gene: TRBJ2-7; d_gene: -; abundance: -; v_gene: TRBV5-1; CDR3nt: TGCGCCAGCAGCTTGATGGGTGTTCAGTCAGGGTCCTACGAGCAGTACTTC; CDR3aa: CASSLMGVQSGSYEQYF
j_gene: TRBJ2-3; d_gene: -; abundance: -; v_gene: TRBV5-1; CDR3nt: TGCGCCAGCGGCTCCCGACAGAGCACAGATACGCAGTATTTT; CDR3aa: CASGSRQSTDTQYF
j_gene: TRBJ1-1; d_gene: -; abundance: -; v_gene: TRBV9; CDR3nt: TGTGCCAGCAGCGCAATTAAAGGGTCGGGGGCTGAAGCTTTCTTT; CDR3aa: CASSAIKGSGAEAFF
j_gene: TRBJ2-7; d_gene: TRBD1; abundance: -; v_gene: TRBV6-5; CDR3nt: TGTGCCAGCAGTTACCGGCAACAGGGGTACTACGAGCAGTACTTC; CDR3aa: CASSYRQQGYYEQYF
j_gene: TRBJ2-3; d_gene: TRBD1; abundance: -; v_gene: TRBV6-5; CDR3nt: TGTGCCAGCAGACAAACAGGGGCGGATACGCAGTATTTT; CDR3aa: CASRQTGADTQYF
j_gene: TRBJ1-6; d_gene: TRBD1; abundance: few; v_gene: TRBV29-1; CDR3nt: TGCAGCGTTAAACAGGGGATCGATTCACCCCTCCACTTT; CDR3aa: CSVKQGIDSPLHF
j_gene: TRBJ2-5; d_gene: TRBD1; abundance: -; v_gene: TRBV7-8; CDR3nt: TGTGCCAGCAGCTCCGGGACAGGCCAAGAGACCCAGTACTTC; CDR3aa: CASSSGTGQETQYF
j_gene: TRBJ2-6; d_gene: TRBD1; abundance: -; v_gene: TRBV18; CDR3nt: TGTGCCAGCTCAGCAGGGGGCATAAGCTCTGGGGCCAACGTCCTGACTTTC; CDR3aa: CASSAGGISSGANVLTF
j_gene: TRBJ2-5; d_gene: TRBD2; abundance: -; v_gene: TRBV5-1; CDR3nt: TGCGCCACCCGAATGGGGGAAGCGGGAGCATATGAGACCCAGTACTTC; CDR3aa: CATRMGEAGAYETQYF
j_gene: TRBJ1-5; d_gene: -; abundance: -; v_gene: TRBV2; CDR3nt: TGTGCCAGCAGGGGTGAGAGGAGCAATCAGCCCCAGCATTTT; CDR3aa: CASRGERSNQPQHF
j_gene: TRBJ2-7; d_gene: TRBD1; abundance: -; v_gene: TRBV28; CDR3nt: TGTGCCAGCAGTTCCTCCCGCCAAACGACAGGGGATTCCTCCTACGAGCAGTACTTC; CDR3aa: CASSSSRQTTGDSSYEQYF
j_gene: TRBJ2-4; d_gene: -; abundance: once; v_gene: TRBV5-1; CDR3nt: TGCGCCAGCAGCCCACGACAGCCTGTAGACCTGAGCGGGCTAGCCAAAAACATTCAGTACTTC; CDR3aa: CASSPRQPVDLSGLAKNIQYF
j_gene: TRBJ1-1; d_gene: TRBD1; abundance: -; v_gene: TRBV10-3; CDR3nt: TGTGCCATCAGTGAGTCCGGACAGGGAGAGACTGAAGCTTTCTTT; CDR3aa: CAISESGQGETEAFF
j_gene: TRBJ2-7; d_gene: -; abundance: -; v_gene: TRBV7-9; CDR3nt: TGTGCCAGCAGCTCTCGCCTAAACTCCTACGAGCAGTACTTC; CDR3aa: CASSSRLNSYEQYF
j_gene: TRBJ2-5; d_gene: -; abundance: -; v_gene: TRBV27; CDR3nt: TGTGCCAGCAGTCCAGGGGCAATCTGGCAAGAGACCCAGTACTTC; CDR3aa: CASSPGAIWQETQYF
j_gene: TRBJ1-1; d_gene: -; abundance: -; v_gene: TRBV4-3; CDR3nt: TGCGCCAGCAGCCAAAAGGCCGACAGAGAGATTGAAGCTTTCTTT; CDR3aa: CASSQKADREIEAFF
j_gene: TRBJ2-5; d_gene: TRBD1; abundance: -; v_gene: TRBV14; CDR3nt: TGTGCCAGCAGCCAAGACCCACGGACAGGGTGGGGTGAGACCCAGTACTTC; CDR3aa: CASSQDPRTGWGETQYF
j_gene: TRBJ1-6; d_gene: -; abundance: few; v_gene: TRBV25-1; CDR3nt: TGTGCCACCGCCTGGGGGACAATTAATTCACCCCTCCACTTT; CDR3aa: CATAWGTINSPLHF
j_gene: TRBJ2-5; d_gene: -; abundance: -; v_gene: TRBV29-1; CDR3nt: TGCAGCGTTGAGACGACTAGAGAGACCCAGTACTTC; CDR3aa: CSVETTRETQYF
j_gene: TRBJ2-3; d_gene: TRBD2; abundance: -; v_gene: TRBV5-1; CDR3nt: TGCGCCAGCAGCTTGGCCGACGGGAGGTTGTTAGATACGCAGTATTTT; CDR3aa: CASSLADGRLLDTQYF
j_gene: TRBJ2-6; d_gene: -; abundance: -; v_gene: TRBV11-2; CDR3nt: TGTGCCAGCAGCTTTAGGCCCGACAGCTTCTCTGGGGCCAACGTCCTGACTTTC; CDR3aa: CASSFRPDSFSGANVLTF
j_gene: TRBJ2-7; d_gene: TRBD2; abundance: -; v_gene: TRBV7-8; CDR3nt: TGTGCCAGCAGCGGGAGGGACCACCAGGGTGACGAGCAGTACTTC; CDR3aa: CASSGRDHQGDEQYF
j_gene: TRBJ2-5; d_gene: TRBD2; abundance: -; v_gene: TRBV9; CDR3nt: TGTGCCAGCAGCGTATCTCAATCAGCCAAGCGGGAGCCTGGTCAGACCCAGTACTTC; CDR3aa: CASSVSQSAKREPGQTQYF